The clone carrying this T cell receptor beta chain appeared a few times. Its antigen remains unknown. Other DNA sequences within the sample encode an identical CDR3. Sequenced by immunoSEQ multiplex PCR; TCRdb stores in-frame clones only, minus some. The sample yields about 320,000 clones, just over 85% seen once. The data belong to a study of Ad26.COV2.S vaccination and SARS-CoV-2 variants. In the study overall: The vaccine Ad26.COV2.S was put into the muscle once, or twice with 56 days between. Notes on the study in general: Vaccine recipients surpassed placebo recipients in spike-specific TCR breadth. In TCR breadth and depth analyses, total T cell responses may have been underestimated.

Treatment: around 19 received Ad26.COV2.S at low or high dose, single or two shots; about 5 received placebo; per-sample allocation not given. Sampling took place 63 days after the first vaccine or placebo injection. In the vaccine, an Ad26 vector expressed the SARS-CoV-2 spike of the Wuhan strain. Trimming removed 0 bases from V and 1 base from J; junction bases left unmatched: 2. This CDR3 has 15 residues. Germline V CDR1 and CDR2: SGHRS, YFSETQ. The sequencing here drew on peripheral blood, taken in a trial of Ad26.COV2.S vaccine versus placebo. V gene TRBV5-1 combines with J gene TRBJ1-1; TRBD1 matches 8 bases. The origin of this receptor is a person aged 18-65 years who received the Ad26.COV2.S COVID-19 vaccine or a placebo. CDR3 sequence reads: CASSLDGTGNTEAFF. CDR3 nucleotides: TGCGCCAGCAGCTTGGATGGGACAGGGAACACTGAAGCTTTCTTT.